The 21 T cell receptor beta chains given below trace back to one sample, sequenced in a study of control samples from healthy donors and cancer patients. Generated by immunoSEQ multiplex PCR, the TCRdb table keeps only in-frame clones and is missing some. The sample holds 150,000 to 200,000 clones, around 90% seen once. Sequences were obtained from blood. The receptors here all came from a man aged 25 to 40 in good health.

The V call is TRBV5-1, the J call TRBJ1-1; 7 bases align to TRBD1. The length of the CDR3 is 15 residues. CDR1 is SGHRS and CDR2 is YFSETQ in the germline V gene. V shed 4 bases and J 0 bases; nucleotides not matched to a gene: 6. The CDR3 spells CASSEKQGLNTEAFF. In nucleotides, the CDR3 is TGCGCCAGCAGCGAAAAACAGGGGTTGAACACTGAAGCTTTCTTT.

The J gene is TRBJ1-4, the V gene TRBV6-5; 7 bases are a match to TRBD1. V gave up 4 bases and J gave up 0 bases; unmatched junction bases: 2. The germline gives CDR1 MNHEY, CDR2 SVGAGI. This CDR3 spans 15 amino acids. CDR3 sequence (DNA): TGTGCCAGCAGTTCCGGGACAGCAACTAATGAAAAACTGTTTTTT. This gives the protein CASSSGTATNEKLFF.

This clone was found once. The V gene is TRBV14, the J gene TRBJ2-1; 9 nucleotides line up with TRBD2. Trimming cost V 3 bases and J 4 bases; bases outside gene matches: 7. CDR1 is SGHDN and CDR2 is FVKESK in the germline V gene. CDR3 length: 16 amino acids. The DNA of the CDR3 is TGTGCCAGCAGCCAGAAACCGGGACTAGCTTACAATGAGCAGTTCTTC. Residues: CASSQKPGLAYNEQFF.

This clone came up once. The genes are TRBV7-6 and TRBJ2-5, with 10 bases fitting TRBD2. CDR1 and CDR2 from the germline V gene are SGHVS and FNYEAQ. Losses at the gene ends were 5 bases for V and 4 bases for J; bases not matched to a gene: 13. The CDR3 totals 17 residues. This chain's CDR3 is CASSPGVGLAGVETQYF. Here the CDR3 DNA reads TGTGCCAGCAGCCCCGGAGTTGGTCTAGCGGGAGTAGAGACCCAGTACTTC.

The chain recombines TRBV3-1 (or the pseudogene TRBV3-2) with TRBJ1-1, with D hard to call. Per germline, CDR1 LGHDT and CDR2 YNNKEL (reference sequence). The CDR3 sequence is 12 residues long. V lost 3 bases and J lost 9, with 11 bases in between. CDR3 protein: CASSQARLKAFF. Here the CDR3 DNA reads TGTGCCAGCAGCCAGGCTAGACTGAAAGCTTTCTTT.

This clone was observed once. The CDR3 here is CASSLGQGTEKLFF. Here the CDR3 DNA reads TGTGCCAGCAGCTTGGGGCAGGGGACTGAAAAACTGTTTTTT. The V call is TRBV5-8, the J call TRBJ1-4; possible D gene TRBD1, 6 bases. Trimming stripped 0 bases from V and 7 bases from J, with 10 bases between. This CDR3 has 14 amino acids. Germline values: CDR1 SGHTS, CDR2 YDEGEE.

A single count supports this clone. V usage is TRBV5-1 and J usage is TRBJ2-3, with D perhaps matching TRBD2 (5 bases). CDR1 and CDR2 (germline): SGHRS, YFSETQ. This CDR3 is built from 16 residues. Deletions cut 2 bases from V and 0 bases from J, with 13 bases between. The CDR3 reads CASSLGLQTSTDTQYF. The CDR3 nucleotides read TGCGCCAGCAGCTTAGGACTCCAAACCAGCACAGATACGCAGTATTTT.

The rearrangement uses TRBV6-1 and TRBJ1-4; D ambiguous. CDR1 MNHNS and CDR2 SASEGT come from the germline V gene. The CDR3 spans 16 residues. Deletions cut 4 bases from V and 0 bases from J, with 12 bases between. Here the CDR3 reads CASSVLYTTTNEKLFF. CDR3 DNA sequence: TGTGCCAGCAGTGTACTCTACACTACAACTAATGAAAAACTGTTTTTT.

The chain combines TRBV4-3 with TRBJ2-3; D ambiguous. V was shortened by 4 bases and J by 6 bases, with 11 bases between the two germline ends. CDR1 is LGHNA and CDR2 is YSLEER in the germline V gene. The CDR3 covers 13 residues. Here the CDR3 reads CASSPVGADTQYF. CDR3 bases: TGCGCCAGCAGCCCAGTTGGAGCTGATACGCAGTATTTT.

The chain has TRBV18 and TRBJ1-1; 7 nucleotides agree with TRBD1. This CDR3 is built from 14 residues. Germline V gives CDR1 KGHSH, CDR2 LQKENI. Unmatched junction bases numbered 7, after V lost 5 bases and J lost 4 bases. The DNA of the CDR3 is TGTGCCAGCTCAATTCGACAGGGTGCCACTGAAGCTTTCTTT. Translation gives CASSIRQGATEAFF.

This clone was recorded only once. The chain combines TRBV7-2 with TRBJ2-1; 10 bases align to TRBD2. The CDR3 length is 17 residues. The germline V gene has CDR1 SGHTA and CDR2 FQGNSA. V lost 2 bases, J lost 5 bases, and 9 bases stayed unmatched. The CDR3 spells CASSLIVSGGLNNEQFF. The CDR3 region has the DNA TGTGCCAGCAGCTTAATTGTTAGCGGGGGGCTTAACAATGAGCAGTTCTTC. The full variable domain, its missing parts supplied by reference TRBV7-2 and TRBJ2-1, is GAGVSQSPSNKVTEKGKDVELRCDPISGHTALYWYRQSLGQGLEFLIYFQGNSAPDKSGLPSDRFSAERTGGSVSTLTIQRTQQEDSAVYLCASSLIVSGGLNNEQFFGPGTRLTVL.

This chain connects TRBV12-3 or TRBV12-4 to TRBJ1-1, with no clear D. V gave up 5 bases and J gave up 11 bases, with 15 bases separating them. CDR3 length: 12 residues. CDR3: CASSQDRTRAFF. For the CDR3, the DNA is TGTGCCAGCAGTCAGGACCGCACCAGGGCTTTCTTT.

This clone was seen more than once but under ten times. The CDR3 nucleotides are TGTGCCAGCAGCGGACAGGAGAATTCACCCCTCCACTTT. It yields the protein CASSGQENSPLHF. J is TRBJ1-6 and V is TRBV28; 7 bases align to TRBD1. The trim removed 6 bases at V and 7 bases at J, leaving 3 bases unmatched. This CDR3 has 13 amino acids. Germline CDR1 is MDHEN and CDR2 is SYDVKM.

This clone appeared once. The V call is TRBV4-3, the J call TRBJ2-1; a weak D match, TRBD2 (5 bases). Germline loops: CDR1 LGHNA, CDR2 YSLEER. Between the trimmed V and J ends, which lost 4 bases and 8 bases, there was a span of 18 bases. The CDR3 is 15 residues long. CDR3 coding DNA: TGCGCCAGCAGCCCTTCTAGCAGCTCAGGCTATGAGCAGTTCTTC. Translated: CASSPSSSSGYEQFF.

The V and J genes are TRBV7-9 and TRBJ2-7; no clear D. Germline-derived CDR1 and CDR2 are SEHNR and FQNEAQ (reference sequence). Trimming took off 1 base at V and 2 bases at J, with 12 bases between the two ends. This CDR3 has 15 residues. The CDR3 spells CASSLEGDITYEQYF. CDR3 DNA sequence: TGTGCCAGCAGCTTAGAAGGAGATATTACCTACGAGCAGTACTTC.

With regard to this clone: A read error may account for a junction end that differs from germline. The rearrangement joins TRBV7-2 to TRBJ2-7, with no clear D. Germline V lookup: CDR1 SGHTA, CDR2 FQGNSA. The CDR3 length is 13 residues. DNA for the CDR3: TGTGCCAGCAGCTTTGTAGGGTCCTCCGAGCAGTACTTC. It yields the protein CASSFVGSSEQYF.

The chain couples TRBV25-1 to TRBJ2-1; no firm D call. V lost 3 bases, J lost 4 bases, and 13 bases lay in between. The germline V gene has CDR1 MGHDK and CDR2 SYGVNS. This CDR3 comprises 15 residues. CDR3 amino acids: CASSDNDDVYNEQFF. The CDR3 region has the DNA TGTGCCAGCAGTGATAACGACGATGTTTACAATGAGCAGTTCTTC.

This chain joins TRBV5-6 and TRBJ2-2; no clear D. The germline gives CDR1 SGHDT, CDR2 YYEEEE. Trimming removed 2 bases from V and 5 bases from J, with 4 bases in between. The length of the CDR3 is 12 residues. CDR3 nucleotide sequence: TGTGCCAGCAGCTTAGAGACCGGGGAGCTGTTTTTT. Its protein is CASSLETGELFF.

CDR3 protein: CSVEGQGYYEQYF. In DNA form, the CDR3 reads TGCAGCGTTGAAGGACAGGGGTACTACGAGCAGTACTTC. The chain combines TRBV29-1 with TRBJ2-7, with TRBD1 matching 8 bases. The germline gives CDR1 SQVTM, CDR2 ANQGSEA. Unmatched junction bases numbered 2, after V lost 1 base and J lost 3 bases. The CDR3 totals 13 residues.

The chain links TRBV28 to TRBJ1-6, with 7 positions matching TRBD1. This CDR3 has 14 amino acids. With 6 bases clipped from V and 6 bases from J, the junction kept 5 bases outside the gene matches. Germline V gene sequence: CDR1 MDHEN, CDR2 SYDVKM. Here the CDR3 reads CASSLTGFNSPLHF. The CDR3 nucleotides read TGTGCCAGCAGCCTGACAGGGTTTAATTCACCCCTCCACTTT.

This clone turned up a few times. The rearrangement uses TRBV5-1 and TRBJ1-6, with D uncertain. The V end lost 5 bases, the J end lost 8 bases, and 11 bases lay between the germline ends. This CDR3 is 13 amino acids long. From germline, CDR1 is SGHRS and CDR2 YFSETQ. CDR3 protein: CASRVGKDSPLHF. In DNA form, the CDR3 reads TGCGCCAGCAGAGTCGGGAAGGATTCACCCCTCCACTTT.